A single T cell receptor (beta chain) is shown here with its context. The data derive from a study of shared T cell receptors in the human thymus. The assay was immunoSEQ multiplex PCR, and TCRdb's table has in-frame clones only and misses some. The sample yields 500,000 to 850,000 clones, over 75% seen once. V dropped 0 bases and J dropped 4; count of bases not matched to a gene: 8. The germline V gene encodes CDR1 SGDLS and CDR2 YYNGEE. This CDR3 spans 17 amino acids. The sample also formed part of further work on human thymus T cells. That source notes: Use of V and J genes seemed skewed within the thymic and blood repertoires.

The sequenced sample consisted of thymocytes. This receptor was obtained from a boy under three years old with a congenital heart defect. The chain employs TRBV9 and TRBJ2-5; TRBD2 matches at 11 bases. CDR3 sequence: CASSVVASGGLGETQYF. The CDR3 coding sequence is TGTGCCAGCAGCGTAGTGGCTAGCGGGGGGCTGGGAGAGACCCAGTACTTC.